A single sample gave rise to the 25 T cell receptor beta chains below, sequenced in a study of early T cells in non-severe SARS-CoV-2 infection. MiXCR was run by TCRdb on the 5' RACE reads, yielding one entry per CDR3 protein. The sample has more than 35,000 distinct CDR3 sequences; 11% are singletons. Specimen: whole blood. The receptors stem from an adult who was a healthcare worker with PCR-confirmed SARS-CoV-2 infection or an uninfected control (not recorded which).

This clonotype was seen repeatedly, ten times or more. The genes are TRBV12-3 or TRBV12-4 and TRBJ1-5; D gene ambiguous. Trimming took off 3 bases at V and 0 bases at J, with 12 bases between the two ends. This CDR3 has 16 residues. The DNA of the CDR3 is TGTGCCAGCAGTTTGTCCTCCTTGGCTAGCAATCAGCCCCAGCATTTT. Its translation is CASSLSSLASNQPQHF.

This clonotype was seen more than once but under ten times. The V call is TRBV20-1, the J call TRBJ2-3, with 12 bases aligning to TRBD1. The V and J ends lost 5 bases and 6 bases, in that order; junction bases with no gene match: 9. Looked up from germline, CDR1 is DFQATT and CDR2 is SNEGSKA (reference sequence). The CDR3 runs to 15 residues. CDR3 DNA: TGCAGTGCTCCTAATAGCGGGACAGGGGGCGATACGCAGTATTTT. Its translation is CSAPNSGTGGDTQYF.

This clonotype has ten or more counts. The chain carries TRBV7-2 and TRBJ2-1; D is ambiguous. The ends were cut back, 7 bases at V and 9 bases at J, with 19 bases in the middle. CDR1 and CDR2 (germline): SGHTA, FQGNSA. This CDR3 comprises 14 residues. The CDR3: CASNAYAAALEQFF. As DNA, the CDR3 is TGTGCCAGCAACGCATATGCGGCAGCCCTTGAGCAGTTCTTC. The full variable domain, with the rest looked up from reference TRBV7-2 and TRBJ2-1, is GAGVSQSPSNKVTEKGKDVELRCDPISGHTALYWYRQSLGQGLEFLIYFQGNSAPDKSGLPSDRFSAERTGGSVSTLTIQRTQQEDSAVYLCASNAYAAALEQFFGPGTRLTVL.

This clonotype was detected ten times or more. Compared with germline, one end of the junction differs, possibly owing to a read error. CDR3 nucleotides: TGTTCCAGCAGCGCTTCCTCATTGGGCTACACCTTC. Translating gives CSSSASSLGYTF. This chain links TRBV9 with TRBJ1-2; D not certain. Germline CDR1 reads SGDLS; CDR2 reads YYNGEE. CDR3 length: 12 amino acids.

A word on this clonotype: Its ends do not fully match the called genes, so a read error is possible. This sequence joins TRBV6-2 or TRBV6-3 and TRBJ2-7, with 10 bases that match TRBD2. The germline V gene has CDR1 MNHEY and CDR2 SVGEGT. This CDR3 spans 14 amino acids. CDR3 in DNA: TGTGCCAGCAGACCACTAGCGGGGCGAGCCGAGCAGAACTTC. Protein sequence: CASRPLAGRAEQNF.

This chain connects TRBV28 to TRBJ1-1; 9 positions match TRBD1. Germline CDR1 is MDHEN and CDR2 is SYDVKM. V lost 2 bases to trimming and J lost 8 bases; unmatched junction nucleotides: 0. CDR3 size: 12 residues. The CDR3 region is CASSLGTGEAFF. Written as DNA, the CDR3 is TGTGCCAGCAGTTTAGGGACAGGGGAAGCTTTCTTT.

This clonotype was seen repeatedly, ten times or more. The CDR3 DNA sequence: TGTGCCAGCAGCAAATACGAAAATCAGCCCCAGCATTTT. Translating gives CASSKYENQPQHF. The chain carries TRBV7-8 and TRBJ1-5, with D hard to call. The CDR3 has 13 amino acids. V was shortened by 5 bases and J by 4 bases, with 9 bases between the two germline ends. The V gene's germline CDR1 is SGHVS and CDR2 FQNEAQ.

This clonotype ranks as medium-sized (0.01 to 0.1%). This sequence joins TRBV7-8 and TRBJ2-1, with unresolved D. Trimming cost V 2 bases and J 5 bases, with 7 bases left between them. CDR3 length: 13 amino acids. The germline gives CDR1 SGHVS, CDR2 FQNEAQ. The CDR3 sequence is CASSLLPHNEQFF. The CDR3 DNA reads TGTGCCAGCAGCTTACTCCCGCACAATGAGCAGTTCTTC.

This chain joins TRBV5-1 and TRBJ2-7; 13 nucleotides line up with TRBD2. V lost 4 bases, J lost 5 bases, and 6 bases stayed unmatched. The germline CDR1 and CDR2 sequences are SGHRS and YFSETQ. The CDR3 is 15 amino acids. The CDR3 is CASSQGLAGVNEQYF. In nucleotides, the CDR3 is TGCGCCAGCAGCCAAGGACTAGCGGGGGTCAACGAGCAGTACTTC.

In the case of this clonotype: This clone may be a read error of a much larger clone one base away. This sequence joins TRBV28 and TRBJ1-4, with D maybe TRBD1 (6 bases). The germline V gene encodes CDR1 MDHEN and CDR2 SYDVKM. The CDR3 loop spans 16 amino acids. The CDR3 bases are TGTGCCAGCAGTTTACCTGGACAGACAAGTAATGAAAAACTGTTATTT. The encoded protein is CASSLPGQTSNEKLLF. Full variable domain (remainder filled in from reference TRBV28 and TRBJ1-4): DVKVTQSSRYLVKRTGEKVFLECVQDMDHENMFWYRQDPGLGLRLIYFSYDVKMKEKGDIPEGYSVSREKKERFSLILESASTNQTSMYLCASSLPGQTSNEKLLFGSGTQLSVL.

There are many counts of this clonotype. The rearrangement uses TRBV7-9 and TRBJ1-3; D ambiguous. The CDR3 is 15 residues long. In germline, CDR1 is SEHNR, CDR2 FQNEAQ (reference sequence). V was clipped by 3 bases and J by 11 bases, with 20 bases between them. The CDR3 here is CASSFSREVVPPIYF. CDR3 DNA sequence: TGTGCCAGCAGCTTCTCGCGGGAGGTTGTCCCACCCATATATTTT.

This clonotype has a count of ten or more. This chain uses TRBV20-1 with TRBJ2-1, with 14 bases matching TRBD2. The V segment lost 1 base and the J segment 0 bases; nucleotides outside the gene matches: 2. The CDR3 extends over 17 amino acids. CDR1 DFQATT and CDR2 SNEGSKA come from the germline V gene (reference sequence). The CDR3 nucleotides are TGCAGTGCTAGAGGTGGGACTAGCGGGAGCTCCTACAATGAGCAGTTCTTC. The encoded protein is CSARGGTSGSSYNEQFF.

This clonotype has just a few counts. The V and J genes are TRBV24-1 and TRBJ2-7; 7 bases align to TRBD2. V was pared by 6 bases and J by 7 bases, with 8 bases of the junction left unmatched. The CDR3 is made up of 13 amino acids. Germline V lookup: CDR1 KGHDR, CDR2 SFDVKD. Here the CDR3 DNA reads TGTGCCACCAGTCCCGACGGGGGGAGAGAGCAGTACTTC. Its translation is CATSPDGGREQYF.

Comment on this clonotype: The germline gene is not matched at one end of the junction; a read error may be the cause. V gene TRBV7-9 combines with J gene TRBJ2-4; 8 nucleotides match TRBD1. CDR1 is SEHNR and CDR2 is FQNEAQ in the germline V gene (reference sequence). The CDR3 extends over 12 amino acids. The CDR3 nucleotides are TGTTCCAGCAGCCATACAGGGGGCATTCAGTACTTC. As protein: CSSSHTGGIQYF.

The table lists this clonotype with many counts. One end of the junction does not line up with germline, which may come from a read error. This chain joins TRBV7-7 and TRBJ2-3; a possible D gene is TRBD1 (6 bases). The V gene's germline CDR1 is SSHAT and CDR2 FNYEAQ (reference sequence). The CDR3 consists of 13 residues. CDR3 residues: CASSLETGSTQYF. The CDR3 nucleotides read TGTGCTAGCAGCTTAGAAACAGGGAGCACGCAGTATTTT.

This clonotype occurred many times. The chain combines TRBV28 with TRBJ2-7; D ambiguous. The germline gives CDR1 MDHEN, CDR2 SYDVKM. Trimming took off 2 bases at V and 7 bases at J, with 9 bases between the two ends. The CDR3 totals 12 residues. In DNA, the CDR3 is TGTGCCAGCAGTTTAGACGGAAGAGAGCAGTACTTC. The encoded protein is CASSLDGREQYF.

The gene calls are TRBV12-3 or TRBV12-4 and TRBJ2-5; no firm D call. Trimming cost V 7 bases and J 3 bases, with 6 bases left between them. The CDR3 sequence is 11 residues long. CDR3 nucleotide sequence: TGTGCCAGCAAAAACAAAGAGACCCAGTACTTC. Translating it yields CASKNKETQYF.

In this sample, this clonotype turned up many times. V gene TRBV27 combines with J gene TRBJ2-7; TRBD1 matches at 7 bases. Losses at the gene ends were 0 bases for V and 1 base for J; bases not matched to a gene: 3. The CDR3 spans 15 residues. CDR1 is MNHEY and CDR2 is SMNVEV in the germline V gene (reference sequence). The CDR3: CASSLSTGKSYEQYF. CDR3 nucleotide sequence: TGTGCCAGCAGTTTATCGACAGGGAAGTCCTACGAGCAGTACTTC.

This clonotype appeared a few times. The rearrangement joins TRBV27 to TRBJ1-5; perhaps TRBD1 as D (6 bases). In germline, CDR1 is MNHEY, CDR2 SMNVEV (reference sequence). This CDR3 spans 14 amino acids. V lost 10 bases and J lost 4, with 17 bases in between. The CDR3 nucleotides read TGTGCCACCTCCTCACAGGGACTGAATCAGCCCCAGCATTTT. Residues: CATSSQGLNQPQHF.

The chain is built from TRBV15 and TRBJ2-7; 9 bases align to TRBD2. This CDR3 is built from 14 residues. Per germline, CDR1 LNHNV and CDR2 YYDKDF (reference sequence). Trimming took 0 bases from V and 4 from J; bases not matched to a gene: 1. The CDR3 protein is CATSREAGGYEQYF. The CDR3 nucleotides are TGTGCCACCAGCAGAGAAGCGGGGGGATACGAGCAGTACTTC.

This clonotype was observed many times. J is TRBJ2-1 and V is TRBV7-9; possible D gene TRBD1, 5 bases. V was trimmed by 7 bases and J by 0 bases, leaving 28 bases between them. Germline V CDR1 and CDR2: SEHNR, FQNEAQ (reference sequence). The CDR3 spans 20 residues. CDR3 sequence: CASTLGSNRTRTSSYNEQFF. The CDR3 DNA follows: TGTGCCAGCACACTGGGGTCTAATCGGACAAGGACAAGCTCCTACAATGAGCAGTTCTTC.

This clonotype showed up many times. CDR3 in amino acids: CASSHGLAGPNEQFF. The CDR3 DNA reads as TGTGCCAGCTCACACGGACTAGCGGGACCCAATGAGCAGTTCTTC. The rearrangement uses TRBV18 and TRBJ2-1; 12 nucleotides align to TRBD2. This CDR3 region has 15 residues. Trimming removed 4 bases from V and 6 bases from J; junction bases left unmatched: 4. Germline CDR1 is KGHSH and CDR2 is LQKENI. Together with reference TRBV18 and TRBJ2-1, the CDR3 gives the full variable domain: NAGVMQNPRHLVRRRGQEARLRCSPMKGHSHVYWYRQLPEEGLKFMVYLQKENIIDESGMPKERFSAEFPKEGPSILRIQQVVRGDSAAYFCASSHGLAGPNEQFFGPGTRLTVL.

This chain connects TRBV2 to TRBJ2-7; D is unresolved. Germline V lookup: CDR1 SNHLY, CDR2 FYNNEI. Between the trimmed V and J ends, which lost 6 bases and 1 base, there was a span of 7 bases. The CDR3 sequence is 12 residues long. CDR3 nucleotides: TGTGCCAGCAGACCAGTATCCTACGAGCAGTACTTC. Translated, it gives CASRPVSYEQYF. Full variable domain (outside the CDR3, taken from reference TRBV2 and TRBJ2-7): EPEVTQTPSHQVTQMGQEVILRCVPISNHLYFYWYRQILGQKVEFLVSFYNNEISEKSEIFDDQFSVERPDGSNFTLKIRSTKLEDSAMYFCASRPVSYEQYFGPGTRLTVT.

The chain carries TRBV29-1 and TRBJ1-2; D is uncertain. This CDR3 has 12 amino acids. Germline CDR1 SQVTM, CDR2 ANQGSEA. V lost 6 bases, J lost 0 bases, and 8 bases lay in between. Here the CDR3 DNA reads TGCAGCGTGACGGCCTCTAACTATGGCTACACCTTC. As protein: CSVTASNYGYTF. Variable domain in full (rest from reference TRBV29-1 and TRBJ1-2): SAVISQKPSRDICQRGTSLTIQCQVDSQVTMMFWYRQQPGQSLTLIATANQGSEATYESGFVIDKFPISRPNLTFSTLTVSNMSPEDSSIYLCSVTASNYGYTFGSGTRLTVV.

The sample holds many counts of this clonotype. The V and J genes are TRBV3-2 and TRBJ2-1; TRBD2 is the table's D call, not checked against the DNA. TRBV3-2 is a pseudogene. The CDR3 is 13 residues long. As DNA, the CDR3 is TGTGCCAGCGGTAGCGGGAGTATCAATGAGCAGTTCTTC. Protein: CASGSGSINEQFF.